This T cell receptor (beta chain) was obtained from a study of CD8+CD57+ T cells in acquired aplastic anemia. Study details: The DNA of sorted CD4+ and CD8+ cells averaged 3.2 ug. Study conclusions and caveats: Overlap between patients and controls comprised roughly 28 CD8+ CDR3 sequences.

An expansion of CD8+CD57+ cells by flow cytometry had been shown in patients chosen for sequencing. At blood sampling, none of the patients had yet received therapy. The use of genomic DNA as template underpinned the TCR beta VDJ and CDR3 profiling. Using its own MiXCR run on the reads, TCRdb lists one record per CDR3 protein. The data show around 220,000 distinct CDR3 sequences, roughly 50% seen once. This clonotype was counted at least ten times. Its antigen remains unidentified. Material: sorted CD4+, CD8+, or CD8+CD57+ T cells (not recorded which) from PBMCs. This receptor was taken from a human donor with aplastic anemia.

The CDR3 loop is CASSLAEGLLAYTF. The CDR3 nucleotides are TGTGCCAGCAGCTTAGCAGAGGGGCTTTTAGCCTACACCTTC. The rearrangement links TRBV7-9 to TRBJ1-2; TRBD1 might be the D (5 bases). V lost 0 bases and J lost 10, with 15 bases in between. The CDR3 consists of 14 residues. Germline V gene data show CDR1 as SEHNR and CDR2 as FQNEAQ (reference sequence).